This TCR beta chain was retrieved from a study of blood T cell repertoires in COVID-19. Looking at the study overall: Some COVID-19 samples were acute and others convalescent; all came from the United States, Italy and Spain.

Clones were read by immunoSEQ multiplex PCR, and TCRdb kept only the in-frame ones, dropping some. The sample carries around 700,000 clones, 90% recorded once. This clone came up once. CDR3 length: 15 residues. The germline V and J ends were trimmed by 3 bases and 6 bases, with 17 bases remaining between them. CDR1 and CDR2 (germline): MNHEY, SVGAGI. The chain joins TRBV6-5 to TRBJ1-2; D remains unclear. The receptor was isolated from a woman between 18 and 29 years old with acute or convalescent COVID-19. Material: peripheral blood. DNA for the CDR3: TGTGCCAGCAGTTATTCGGGGTTAGAGGAGAATGGCTACACCTTC. This translates into CASSYSGLEENGYTF.